One T cell receptor (beta chain) is described in this entry. The definition of stable Graves' hyperthyroidism was no ophthalmopathy progression within 18 months. With a duration under 2 months, the hyperthyroidism was newly diagnosed in patients aged 18 to 65. The data derive from a study of T cells in Graves' hyperthyroidism and ophthalmopathy. As for the study in general: Peripheral blood was collected at initial diagnosis, before any treatment.

V gave up 5 bases and J gave up 3 bases, with 19 bases separating them. Per germline, CDR1 SGHTA and CDR2 FQGNSA. The length of the CDR3 is 16 residues. Amplification yielded TCR beta CDR3 regions, with RNA transcripts as the source. With the HTBI primer set, the TCR CDR3 went through a first round of RT-PCR. One entry per CDR3 protein results from TCRdb running MiXCR on the multiplex PCR reads. The repertoire consists of 700,000 to 950,000 distinct CDR3 sequences, with under 45% occurring once and the leading ten covering roughly 30%. The clonotype was recovered from a woman in her thirties or forties with Graves' hyperthyroidism. V is TRBV7-2 and J is TRBJ2-5, with D tentatively TRBD2 (6 bases). Sequencing used blood. The CDR3 spells CASSRRGLYQEETQYF. CDR3 nucleotides: TGTGCCAGCAGCAGGAGGGGCTTATATCAGGAAGAGACCCAGTACTTC.